Listed below are T cell receptor beta chains from one sample, sequenced in a study of OX40 agonist ivuxolimab in advanced cancers. TCRdb's copy holds only in-frame clones and misses some; the assay was immunoSEQ multiplex PCR. The sample shows more than 55,000 clones, 80% to 95% of them seen only once. The sample in question was CD4+ or CD8+ T cells sorted from blood, obtained in a trial of the OX40 agonist ivuxolimab. The receptors were gathered from an adult with an advanced solid tumor such as melanoma, head and neck, liver or kidney cancer. CDR3s include the opening cysteine and the closing phenylalanine or tryptophan. A D gene is named only where the DNA matches it firmly. Clone size, where shown, is once, few, many, or a class for clones that have expanded.

>-|TRBV7-9|-|TRBJ2-5|14
CASIPLGVQETQYF
TGTGCCAGCATTCCACTAGGGGTCCAAGAGACCCAGTACTTC
>-|TRBV14|-|TRBJ2-7|14
CASSQRGPGYEQYF
TGTGCCAGCAGCCAGAGGGGTCCCGGCTACGAGCAGTACTTC
>-|TRBV5-6|-|TRBJ2-5|11
CASSLRETQYF
TGTGCCAGCAGCTTGAGAGAGACCCAGTACTTC
>-|TRBV30|-|TRBJ2-7|16
CAWSGGEGQSSYEQYF
TGTGCCTGGAGTGGGGGCGAGGGGCAGAGCTCCTACGAGCAGTACTTC
>TRBD2|TRBV4-1|-|TRBJ2-5|16
CASSQVGGRATETQYF
TGCGCCAGCAGCCAAGTAGGTGGGAGGGCCACAGAGACCCAGTACTTC
>-|TRBV6-1|-|TRBJ1-2|12
CASSTGNYGYTF
TGTGCCAGCAGTACCGGTAACTATGGCTACACCTTC
>-|TRBV19|once|TRBJ2-1|11
CASSTSGEQFF
TGTGCCAGTAGTACCTCGGGTGAGCAGTTCTTC
>-|TRBV5-1|once|TRBJ2-5|14
CASSRQRYQETQYF
TGCGCCAGCAGCCGACAGCGGTACCAAGAGACCCAGTACTTC
>-|TRBV11-2|-|TRBJ2-5|15
CASSLPGRERETQYF
TGTGCCAGCAGCCTCCCGGGCAGGGAACGAGAGACCCAGTACTTC
>-|TRBV5-1|-|TRBJ1-1|15
CASSLEQGLNTEAFF
TGCGCCAGCAGCTTGGAACAGGGCCTAAACACTGAAGCTTTCTTT
>-|TRBV14|-|TRBJ1-1|11
CASSLSGEAFF
TGTGCCAGCAGTCTGAGTGGGGAAGCTTTCTTT
>-|TRBV19|few|TRBJ2-7|12
CAVQVTHYEQYF
TGTGCGGTCCAAGTTACCCACTACGAGCAGTACTTC
>-|TRBV4-1|-|TRBJ2-1|17
CASSQEKGYGPYNEQFF
TGCGCCAGCAGCCAAGAAAAAGGGTACGGCCCCTACAATGAGCAGTTCTTC
>-|TRBV4-2|-|TRBJ2-3|14
CASSQGGGTDTQYF
TGTGCCAGCAGCCAAGGTGGGGGCACAGATACGCAGTATTTT
>TRBD2|TRBV2|few|TRBJ2-1|19
CASSDSGLAGFSSYNEQFF
TGTGCCAGCAGTGACTCGGGACTAGCGGGTTTTAGCTCCTACAATGAGCAGTTCTTC
>TRBD1|TRBV15|-|TRBJ1-5|13
CATSRDRDQPQHF
TGTGCCACCAGCCGAGACAGGGATCAGCCCCAGCATTTT
>TRBD2|TRBV6-1|-|TRBJ2-5|19
CASSEGIAGIPSIRETQYF
TGTGCCAGCAGTGAAGGAATAGCGGGAATTCCAAGCATTAGGGAGACCCAGTACTTC
>TRBD2|TRBV5-1|-|TRBJ2-2|15
CASSFRGGFTGELFF
TGCGCCAGCAGCTTCCGGGGGGGCTTCACCGGGGAGCTGTTTTTT
>TRBD1|TRBV12-5|-|TRBJ2-5|16
CASGSPRGQDQETQYF
TGTGCTAGTGGTTCCCCCCGAGGACAGGACCAAGAGACCCAGTACTTC
>TRBD2|TRBV29-1|once|TRBJ2-7|16
CSVEETASGLDCEQYF
TGCAGCGTTGAAGAAACGGCTAGCGGGTTAGACTGCGAGCAGTACTTC
>-|TRBV7-6|-|TRBJ2-1|15
CASSLNREFGNEQFF
TGTGCCAGCAGCTTAAATCGGGAGTTTGGCAATGAGCAGTTCTTC
>-|TRBV6-5|-|TRBJ1-3|15
CASRDRLLSGNTIYF
TGTGCCAGCAGGGACAGATTACTCTCTGGAAACACCATATATTTT
>-|TRBV11-3|-|TRBJ1-1|13
CASSSGTNTEAFF
TGTGCCAGCAGCTCGGGGACAAACACTGAAGCTTTCTTT
>TRBD2|TRBV23-1|-|TRBJ2-5|24
CASSQRGWAGRRTGTSGSKETQYF
TGCGCCAGCAGTCAAAGGGGTTGGGCCGGACGCCGGACCGGGACTAGCGGGAGCAAGGAGACCCAGTACTTC
>-|TRBV5-1|-|TRBJ2-5|14
CASSFQGSGETQYF
TGCGCCAGCAGCTTTCAGGGGTCTGGGGAGACCCAGTACTTC
>TRBD2|TRBV7-6|-|TRBJ2-7|17
CASSSSGGRGSSYEQYF
TGTGCCAGCAGCTCATCGGGAGGTCGGGGATCATCCTACGAGCAGTACTTC
>-|TRBV11-2|-|TRBJ1-1|11
CASTDGTEAFF
TGTGCCAGCACCGACGGAACTGAAGCTTTCTTT
>-|TRBV2|-|TRBJ2-7|16
CASSSRGVIGFYEQYF
TGTGCCAGCAGTTCCAGGGGAGTGATTGGATTCTACGAGCAGTACTTC
>-|TRBV15|-|TRBJ2-7|15
CATSSLDRLLYEQYF
TGTGCCACCAGCAGCCTAGACAGACTCCTCTACGAGCAGTACTTC
>TRBD1|TRBV13|-|TRBJ1-3|15
CASSSQGQGGNTIYF
TGTGCCAGCAGCTCCCAGGGACAGGGTGGAAACACCATATATTTT
>-|TRBV19|-|TRBJ2-3|16
CASSLTSRQISDTQYF
TGTGCCAGTAGTCTTACAAGTCGTCAAATATCAGATACGCAGTATTTT
>-|TRBV27|-|TRBJ1-2|14
CASSLVGGRYGYTF
TGTGCCAGCAGTTTAGTGGGGGGCCGCTATGGCTACACCTTC
>TRBD2|TRBV4-2|once|TRBJ2-7|15
CASSPTSGGTYEQYF
TGTGCCAGCAGCCCAACTAGCGGGGGGACCTACGAGCAGTACTTC
>-|TRBV19|-|TRBJ2-1|21
CASSILSLARQTRLSYNEQFF
TGTGCCAGTAGTATTCTTAGTCTAGCGCGGCAGACCCGACTTTCCTACAATGAGCAGTTCTTC
>-|TRBV21-1|few|TRBJ1-5|15
CASSKVSASNQPQHF
TGTGCCAGCAGCAAAGTCAGTGCCAGCAATCAGCCCCAGCATTTT
>TRBD1|TRBV5-4|-|TRBJ2-3|15
CASSTRDRFTDTQYF
TGTGCCAGCAGCACGCGGGACAGGTTCACAGATACGCAGTATTTT
>-|TRBV4-1|-|TRBJ2-3|12
CASSQDYNTQYF
TGCGCCAGCAGCCAAGATTATAATACGCAGTATTTT
>-|TRBV9|-|TRBJ2-1|14
CASSVGTPWDEQFF
TGTGCCAGCAGCGTCGGGACTCCCTGGGATGAGCAGTTCTTC
>-|TRBV11-2|-|TRBJ2-5|14
CASSLGLGIETQYF
TGTGCCAGCAGCTTAGGCCTGGGGATCGAGACCCAGTACTTC
>TRBD1|TRBV5-6|-|TRBJ1-1|14
CASSYLTGDTEAFF
TGTGCCAGCAGCTACCTTACAGGGGACACTGAAGCTTTCTTT
>-|TRBV9|-|TRBJ2-7|15
CASSVGSLGSYEQYF
TGTGCCAGCAGCGTAGGATCCCTGGGCTCCTACGAGCAGTACTTC
>TRBD1|TRBV6-5|-|TRBJ2-1|16
CASSYGPGQGSHEQFF
TGTGCCAGCAGTTACGGCCCGGGACAGGGTTCGCATGAGCAGTTCTTC
>-|TRBV7-2|-|TRBJ2-5|18
CASSSPATLRSYQETQYF
TGTGCCAGCAGCTCCCCCGCTACTCTGCGTTCGTACCAAGAGACCCAGTACTTC
>-|TRBV11-2|-|TRBJ2-7|15
CASSLEGGGHYEQYF
TGTGCCAGCAGCTTAGAGGGTGGGGGGCACTACGAGCAGTACTTC
>TRBD2|TRBV5-4|-|TRBJ2-7|15
CASSLALAGVGEQYF
TGTGCCAGCAGCTTGGCACTAGCGGGAGTGGGCGAGCAGTACTTC
>TRBD2|TRBV2|-|TRBJ2-3|16
CASSEGPLGRVDTQYF
TGTGCCAGCAGTGAAGGCCCCCTCGGGAGGGTTGATACGCAGTATTTT
>-|TRBV9|-|TRBJ2-1|15
CASSVGTASYNEQFF
TGTGCCAGCAGCGTAGGGACAGCCTCCTACAATGAGCAGTTCTTC
>TRBD1|TRBV7-9|few|TRBJ1-3|14
CASSLTQGVYTIYF
TGTGCCAGCAGCTTAACACAGGGGGTTTACACCATATATTTT
>TRBD2|TRBV7-9|-|TRBJ2-5|14
CASSFAGGLETQYF
TGTGCCAGCAGCTTCGCGGGGGGTCTAGAGACCCAGTACTTC
>-|TRBV6-5|-|TRBJ2-7|16
CASSYSSGTSAYEQYF
TGTGCCAGCAGTTACTCGAGCGGGACATCTGCCTACGAGCAGTACTTC
>TRBD2|TRBV10-1|-|TRBJ2-1|22
CASSESGLAGGPGVILRSTQFF
TGCGCCAGCAGTGAGTCGGGACTAGCGGGAGGCCCAGGGGTGATCCTCAGATCCACGCAGTTCTTC